These 18 T cell receptor beta chains were all obtained from the same sample, sequenced in a study of T-cell reconstitution after alpha-beta-depleted transplantation in children. TCRbeta library construction was performed incorporating unique molecular identifiers. MiXCR, applied by TCRdb to the PCR reads, yields one record per CDR3 protein. Counted here are approximately 980,000 distinct CDR3 sequences, roughly 31% occurring once; the ten biggest clones make up roughly 28%. The specimen comprised PBMCs, mostly from graft donor cells, sampled 360 days after TCRalphabeta/CD19-depleted stem cell transplant. The receptors were sampled from a boy younger than two who had a stem cell transplant for SCID, so the T cells may come from the graft donor.

The chain joins TRBV4-1 to TRBJ2-1; TRBD1 matches 7 bases. CDR3 length: 16 residues. The V segment lost 0 bases and the J segment 5 bases; nucleotides outside the gene matches: 7. CDR1 MGHRA and CDR2 YSYEKL come from the germline V gene. The DNA of the CDR3 is TGCGCCAGCAGCCAAGACGAGACAGGGCGGCACAATGAGCAGTTCTTC. Amino acid sequence: CASSQDETGRHNEQFF.

This chain uses TRBV15 with TRBJ2-7; no clear D gene. The CDR3 runs to 14 residues. Germline lookup yields CDR1 LNHNV and CDR2 YYDKDF (reference sequence). Trimming pared 1 base from V and 0 bases from J, leaving 7 bases between. CDR3 amino acids: CATSRGALSYEQYF. The DNA for the CDR3 is TGTGCCACCAGCAGAGGAGCCCTCTCCTACGAGCAGTACTTC.

The table lists this clonotype with a few counts. The CDR3 region is CASSSTGQSSGANVLTF. The DNA of the CDR3 is TGTGCCAGCAGTTCGACAGGCCAAAGCTCTGGGGCCAACGTCCTGACTTTC. This chain joins TRBV6-5 and TRBJ2-6, with D perhaps TRBD1 (6 bases). V lost 4 bases to trimming and J lost 0 bases, with 13 bases between them. Germline CDR1 and CDR2: MNHEY and SVGAGI. This CDR3 spans 17 amino acids.

This clonotype was detected only a few times. The chain combines TRBV5-1 with TRBJ2-7; TRBD2 agrees at 8 bases. The junction had 6 bases not matched to a gene; V was cut back by 0 bases and J by 4 bases. The CDR3 runs to 15 residues. The germline CDR1 and CDR2 sequences are SGHRS and YFSETQ. The CDR3 bases are TGCGCCAGCAGCTTGGAACCGGGGGGGCCGTACGAGCAGTACTTC. As protein: CASSLEPGGPYEQYF.

Only a few counts were recorded for this clonotype. This rearrangement joins TRBV29-1 to TRBJ1-1, with TRBD1 as a possible D gene (6 bases). The germline V gene encodes CDR1 SQVTM and CDR2 ANQGSEA. With 7 bases removed from V and 1 base from J, the gap between germline ends came to 10 bases. This CDR3 contains 12 residues. The CDR3 DNA reads as TGCAGCGACGGACAGTGGAACACTGAAGCTTTCTTT. Protein product: CSDGQWNTEAFF.

In its sample, this clonotype was seen a few times. The chain combines TRBV3-1 with TRBJ2-5, with TRBD2 as a possible D gene (6 bases). CDR1 and CDR2 (germline): LGHDT, YNNKEL (reference sequence). V dropped 0 bases and J dropped 4 bases, with 15 bases sitting between them. This CDR3 is 16 amino acids long. The CDR3 loop reads CASSQDLSGVGETQYF. DNA for the CDR3: TGTGCCAGCAGCCAAGATTTGTCGGGGGTAGGAGAGACCCAGTACTTC.

This clonotype was observed a handful of times. The V and J genes are TRBV28 and TRBJ2-1, with 12 bases aligning to TRBD2. Germline assignment: CDR1 MDHEN and CDR2 SYDVKM. Trimming at V came to 8 bases and at J to 5 bases, leaving 1 base not matched to a gene. The CDR3 runs 13 residues. CDR3 DNA: TGTGCCAGCCTAGCGGGGGGGCACAATGAGCAGTTCTTC. It yields the protein CASLAGGHNEQFF.

The genes are TRBV5-1 and TRBJ2-1, with 13 nucleotides matching TRBD2. Trimming cost V 4 bases and J 4 bases; bases outside gene matches: 8. Per the germline V gene, CDR1 is SGHRS and CDR2 is YFSETQ. CDR3 length: 17 residues. CDR3 residues: CASSPTSGGAGYNEQFF. The CDR3 region has the DNA TGCGCCAGCAGCCCTACTAGCGGGGGGGCCGGGTACAATGAGCAGTTCTTC.

The chain joins TRBV28 to TRBJ2-6; TRBD2 agrees at 7 bases. The V and J ends lost 1 base and 3 bases, in that order; junction bases with no gene match: 3. The CDR3 covers 16 residues. Germline CDR1 and CDR2: MDHEN and SYDVKM. The CDR3 DNA follows: TGTGCCAGCAGTTTATACGCGGGGGTTGGGGCCAACGTCCTGACTTTC. This sequence encodes CASSLYAGVGANVLTF.

This clonotype was seen only a few times. The V and J genes are TRBV6-5 and TRBJ2-7; no clear D. V gave up 0 bases and J gave up 1 base, with 13 bases separating them. This CDR3 spans 16 amino acids. Per the germline V gene, CDR1 is MNHEY and CDR2 is SVGAGI. The CDR3 DNA reads as TGTGCCAGCAGTTACTCGAATAGTGGAGTTTCCTACGAGCAGTACTTC. Translated, it gives CASSYSNSGVSYEQYF.

DNA of the CDR3: TGCAGTGCTACTGCTGGATTGCTTAATGAGCAGTTCTTC. It is translated as CSATAGLLNEQFF. The chain couples TRBV20-1 to TRBJ2-1; D is uncertain. This CDR3 spans 13 amino acids. Deletions cut 4 bases from V and 7 bases from J, with 14 bases between. Germline values: CDR1 DFQATT, CDR2 SNEGSKA (reference sequence).

This chain uses TRBV29-1 with TRBJ1-5; D is possibly TRBD1 (5 bases). V lost 7 bases to trimming and J lost 6 bases, with 16 bases between them. CDR1 SQVTM and CDR2 ANQGSEA come from the germline V gene. This CDR3 is 13 amino acids long. This CDR3 reads CSAAGIGGQPQHF. Here the CDR3 DNA reads TGCAGCGCCGCCGGGATTGGGGGTCAGCCCCAGCATTTT.

This clonotype was picked up a small number of times. The chain joins TRBV2 to TRBJ2-1; D is unresolved. The germline V gene encodes CDR1 SNHLY and CDR2 FYNNEI. The CDR3 consists of 13 residues. Trimming left V 4 bases short and J 4 bases short, with 8 bases between. The DNA of the CDR3 is TGTGCCAGCAGTGCCCCCCCTTACAATGAGCAGTTCTTC. Translated, it gives CASSAPPYNEQFF.

The CDR3 is CASSQDVAGTDEQFF. The CDR3, as DNA: TGTGCCAGCAGCCAAGATGTAGCGGGGACCGATGAGCAGTTCTTC. The rearrangement joins TRBV3-1 to TRBJ2-1, with TRBD2 matching over 8 bases. Germline trimming cut 0 bases from V and 8 bases from J; bases unmatched to any gene: 6. This CDR3 spans 15 amino acids. Per the germline V gene, CDR1 is LGHDT and CDR2 is YNNKEL (reference sequence).

Only a few counts were recorded for this clonotype. This chain joins TRBV28 and TRBJ2-3; no definite D call. The germline V gene has CDR1 MDHEN and CDR2 SYDVKM. Deletions cut 4 bases from V and 3 bases from J, with 11 bases between. The CDR3 totals 14 residues. Written as DNA, the CDR3 is TGTGCCAGCAGTTCGCGGATCAGGACAGATACGCAGTATTTT. The encoded protein is CASSSRIRTDTQYF.

The chain recombines TRBV28 with TRBJ2-3; D might be TRBD2 (6 bases). Between the trimmed V and J ends, which lost 2 bases and 4 bases, there was a span of 10 bases. There are 14 residues in the CDR3. Germline V CDR1 and CDR2: MDHEN, SYDVKM. The CDR3 sequence is CASSLGGKADTQYF. CDR3 nucleotide sequence: TGTGCCAGCAGTTTAGGAGGGAAGGCAGATACGCAGTATTTT.

The CDR3 loop is CASSFFGFSGNTIYF. The DNA for the CDR3 is TGTGCCAGCAGTTTTTTCGGGTTCTCTGGAAACACCATATATTTT. This sequence joins TRBV28 and TRBJ1-3; D unclear. The CDR3 covers 15 residues. V lost 3 bases to trimming and J lost 0 bases, with 9 bases between them. The germline V gene encodes CDR1 MDHEN and CDR2 SYDVKM.

This chain uses TRBV20-1 with TRBJ2-7; 9 nucleotides align to TRBD2. This CDR3 has 13 amino acids. CDR1 is DFQATT, CDR2 SNEGSKA, per germline (reference sequence). V shed 6 bases, J shed 5 bases, and the junction held 8 bases outside the gene matches. Written as DNA, the CDR3 is TGCAGTGCCGAAGCGGGGGGTCTCGACGAGCAGTACTTC. Amino acid sequence: CSAEAGGLDEQYF.